This T cell receptor (beta chain) came from a study of blood T cell repertoires in COVID-19. Profiling relied on immunoSEQ multiplex PCR, and the TCRdb table lists in-frame clones only, not all of them. The sample lists about 430,000 clones; 75% to 90% were seen once. The CDR3 is 15 amino acids. CDR1 is SGHRS and CDR2 is YFSETQ in the germline V gene. Trimming took 4 bases from V and 1 from J, leaving 12 bases between them. This clonotype was obtained from a man between 25 and 39 years old who had recovered from COVID-19. Material for sequencing was PBMCs or T cells enriched from blood (not recorded which). The chain employs TRBV5-1 and TRBJ2-1; D is unresolved. The CDR3 nucleotides are TGCGCCAGCAGCCCGCAATATAGTTCCTACAATGAGCAGTTCTTC. This codes for CASSPQYSSYNEQFF.